This T cell receptor beta chain was recorded in a study of breast tumors, draining lymph nodes, adjacent tissues. General observations from the study: Compared with basal-like, luminal-like tumors shared significantly more repertoire with nontumor tissue. The data were judged consistent with most tumor T cells coming from lymph node and expanding in tumor. Tumor TCR diversity was below lymph nodes but above nontumor tissue.

In its sample, this clonotype was seen many times. Its antigen is undetermined. Looked up from germline, CDR1 is LGHNA and CDR2 is YSLEER. Trimming cost V 10 bases and J 0 bases, with 10 bases left between them. This CDR3 has 14 residues. The lymph nodes were axillary draining lymph nodes from breast cancer patients. TCRdb re-derived calls from the multiplex PCR reads in MiXCR, one entry per CDR3 protein. The table shows about 180,000 distinct CDR3 sequences, with roughly 30% occurring only once. The gene calls are TRBV4-3 and TRBJ1-6, with D uncertain. The clonotype originates from a female donor with breast cancer. Some clones in this sample may be carry-over from other donors' samples. Sequencing was performed on axillary lymph node tissue. The CDR3 DNA is TGCGCCAACCATAGAAGCTCCTATAATTCACCCCTCCACTTT. This translates into CANHRSSYNSPLHF.